This T cell receptor beta chain was identified in a study of shared clonotypes between healthy human individuals. Germline CDR1 and CDR2: SGHTA and FQGNSA. Trimming cost V 2 bases and J 8 bases; bases outside gene matches: 9. The CDR3 is 15 amino acids. Deep-level settings were used for running the assay. Sequencing used immunoSEQ multiplex PCR; TCRdb keeps in-frame clones, though not all of them. In the table there are some 2.1 million clones, just under 95% of which are singletons. CD8 cells regarded as naive lacked CD45RO, were positively chosen for CCR7, and omitted terminally differentiated effector memory CD45RA+ cells.

This rearrangement joins TRBV7-2 to TRBJ2-3; 8 bases match TRBD2. Sequencing input: naive CD8+ T cells sorted from blood. This receptor was identified in a man aged 18 to 29 in good health. The CDR3 bases are TGTGCCAGCAGCTTAATGGGAGCGGGGGCGGCTACGCAGTATTTT. Its protein product is CASSLMGAGAATQYF.